The next 28 T cell receptor beta chains were all read from a single sample in a study of blood T cell repertoires in COVID-19. TCRdb keeps only in-frame clones here, not all; method: immunoSEQ multiplex PCR. The data show roughly 200,000 clones, 70% to 90% seen once. The sample consisted of peripheral blood. These receptors were taken from a man in his fifties with COVID-19, enrolled during active disease.

This clone was detected a few times. The gene calls are TRBV5-4 and TRBJ1-1; D is possibly TRBD1 (6 bases). The CDR3 sequence is 16 residues long. CDR1 is SGHNT, CDR2 YYREEE, per germline (reference sequence). The V end was cut by 0 bases, the J end by 4 bases, with 16 bases between. CDR3 sequence: CASSLARGRQGTEAFF. The CDR3 bases are TGTGCCAGCAGCTTGGCCAGGGGTCGTCAGGGCACTGAAGCTTTCTTT.

The chain couples TRBV5-4 to TRBJ2-2; 13 positions agree with TRBD2. The CDR3 loop spans 16 amino acids. Germline V gives CDR1 SGHNT, CDR2 YYREEE (reference sequence). J gave up 4 bases and V 4 bases, and 4 bases lay outside the gene matches. The CDR3 region is CASSPGTSGTTGELFF. Written as DNA, the CDR3 is TGTGCCAGCAGCCCAGGGACTAGCGGGACCACCGGGGAGCTGTTTTTT.

The genes are TRBV5-6 and TRBJ1-2; 7 bases line up with TRBD1. CDR1 is SGHDT and CDR2 is YYEEEE in the germline V gene. V trimming: 4 bases; J trimming: 2 bases; junction bases outside the gene matches: 11. This CDR3 contains 16 residues. The CDR3 spells CASSKNRGTINYGYTF. DNA of the CDR3: TGTGCCAGCAGCAAAAACAGGGGAACAATCAACTATGGCTACACCTTC.

V gene TRBV6-5 combines with J gene TRBJ2-7, with D perhaps TRBD1 (5 bases). V lost 8 bases to trimming and J lost 3 bases, with 14 bases between them. CDR3 size: 13 residues. The germline CDR1 and CDR2 sequences are MNHEY and SVGAGI. The chain's CDR3 is CASRRGNNYEQYF. The DNA of the CDR3 is TGTGCCAGCCGAAGGGGCAACAACTACGAGCAGTACTTC.

This rearrangement joins TRBV24-1 to TRBJ2-7; no clear D gene. This CDR3 has 12 amino acids. The V end was cut by 4 bases, the J end by 3 bases, with 6 bases between. Germline CDR1 and CDR2: KGHDR and SFDVKD. The CDR3 protein is CATSESDYEQYF. For the CDR3, the DNA is TGTGCCACCAGTGAATCAGACTACGAGCAGTACTTC.

V is TRBV19 and J is TRBJ1-5; 11 nucleotides line up with TRBD1. The CDR3 contains 14 residues. Per germline, CDR1 LNHDA and CDR2 SQIVND (reference sequence). The ends lost 5 bases at V and 6 bases at J; junction bases unmatched: 3. The CDR3 bases are TGTGCCAGTAGTCCGGACAGGGGGCTTCAGCCCCAGCATTTT. Translated, it gives CASSPDRGLQPQHF.

This clone was detected a few times. The gene calls are TRBV11-1 and TRBJ2-1; unclear D gene. The CDR3 spans 12 residues. Germline V gene data show CDR1 as SGHAT and CDR2 as FQDESV (reference sequence). Trimming pared 5 bases from V and 7 bases from J, leaving 9 bases between. DNA for the CDR3: TGTGCCAGCAGCACCCGGTGGAATGAGCAGTTCTTC. The encoded protein is CASSTRWNEQFF.

The chain couples TRBV6-1 to TRBJ1-1; the D is unclear. Germline lookup yields CDR1 MNHNS and CDR2 SASEGT. V dropped 1 base and J dropped 1 base, with 10 bases sitting between them. The CDR3 contains 15 residues. Here the CDR3 reads CASSEVPRQNTEAFF. CDR3 nucleotide sequence: TGTGCCAGCAGTGAAGTTCCCAGGCAGAACACTGAAGCTTTCTTT.

The J gene is TRBJ2-7, the V gene TRBV19; 10 nucleotides agree with TRBD2. V dropped 4 bases and J dropped 4; count of bases not matched to a gene: 4. The CDR3 contains 14 residues. Germline CDR1 LNHDA, CDR2 SQIVND (reference sequence). CDR3 loop: CASSRQREGYEQYF. CDR3 coding DNA: TGTGCCAGTAGTAGACAGCGGGAGGGGTACGAGCAGTACTTC.

The CDR3 protein is CASSFVRNTEAFF. The DNA of the CDR3 is TGTGCCAGCAGTTTTGTCAGGAACACTGAAGCTTTCTTT. The genes are TRBV27 and TRBJ1-1; D is unresolved. This CDR3 region has 13 residues. The V gene's germline CDR1 is MNHEY and CDR2 SMNVEV (reference sequence). Trimming took off 3 bases at V and 1 base at J, with 6 bases between the two ends.

This clone has only one observation. The V call is TRBV7-3, the J call TRBJ2-2; 10 bases map to TRBD2. The V segment lost 3 bases and the J segment 9 bases; nucleotides outside the gene matches: 10. This CDR3 comprises 16 residues. From germline, CDR1 is SGHTA and CDR2 FQGTGA. CDR3 sequence reads: CASSFSLAGSSRELFF. The CDR3 region has the DNA TGTGCCAGCAGCTTCTCACTAGCGGGGTCGTCTAGGGAGCTGTTTTTT.

This clone was seen a few times. The chain joins TRBV19 to TRBJ1-5, with unresolved D. CDR3 length equals 13 residues. Deletions cut 9 bases from V and 6 bases from J, with 15 bases between. The germline gives CDR1 LNHDA, CDR2 SQIVND (reference sequence). The CDR3 here is CASKGGGFQPQHF. The CDR3 nucleotides are TGTGCCAGCAAGGGAGGAGGCTTTCAGCCCCAGCATTTT.

The chain couples TRBV3-1 (or the pseudogene TRBV3-2) to TRBJ1-2, with 7 positions matching TRBD1. CDR3 size: 14 residues. CDR1 and CDR2 from the germline V gene are LGHDT and YNNKEL (reference sequence). V was pared by 6 bases and J by 4 bases, with 8 bases of the junction left unmatched. CDR3 region: CASSNRDSLYGYTF. CDR3 coding DNA: TGTGCCAGCAGTAACCGGGACAGCCTCTATGGCTACACCTTC.

The CDR3 nucleotides read TGTGCCAGCAGTACCCAGGGGTATGGCTACACCTTC. It encodes CASSTQGYGYTF. J is TRBJ1-2 and V is TRBV27; tentatively, D is TRBD1 (6 bases). CDR3 length: 12 residues. Germline-derived CDR1 and CDR2 are MNHEY and SMNVEV (reference sequence). Trimming shortened V by 5 bases and J by 5 bases, and 9 bases separated the two germline ends.

V is TRBV5-1 and J is TRBJ1-6, with TRBD1 identical over 7 bases. In germline, CDR1 is SGHRS, CDR2 YFSETQ. CDR3 length equals 14 residues. Losses at the gene ends were 5 bases for V and 8 bases for J; bases not matched to a gene: 7. The DNA for the CDR3 is TGCGCCAGCAGACCTCGGACAGGAGATTCACCCCTCCACTTT. As protein: CASRPRTGDSPLHF.

As concerns this clone: Other DNA sequences from this sample encode an identical CDR3 as well. In nucleotides, the CDR3 is TGTGCCAGCAGTTTGGCAGGGGGTGGCAATCAGCCCCAGCATTTT. This encodes CASSLAGGGNQPQHF. The chain uses TRBV27 and TRBJ1-5; the match to TRBD1 covers 7 bases. V was clipped by 3 bases and J by 2 bases; unmatched bases: 4. Germline loops: CDR1 MNHEY, CDR2 SMNVEV (reference sequence). The CDR3 length is 15 residues.

This chain connects TRBV6-5 to TRBJ2-1; TRBD2 agrees at 10 bases. Germline assignment: CDR1 MNHEY and CDR2 SVGAGI. The CDR3 is 16 amino acids. The J segment lost 5 bases and the V segment lost 4 bases, leaving 8 bases of the junction unmatched. CDR3 residues: CASSWTSGPANNEQFF. For the CDR3, the DNA is TGTGCCAGCAGTTGGACTAGCGGACCAGCCAACAATGAGCAGTTCTTC.

The chain has TRBV7-3 and TRBJ2-2; 10 bases are a match to TRBD1. The CDR3 is made up of 14 amino acids. Germline CDR1 and CDR2: SGHTA and FQGTGA. The J segment lost 9 bases and the V segment lost 2 bases, leaving 3 bases of the junction unmatched. DNA of the CDR3: TGTGCCAGCAGCTTAGACAGGGGGCCCCGGGAGCTGTTTTTT. This gives the protein CASSLDRGPRELFF.

This clone was recorded a few times. This rearrangement joins TRBV5-4 to TRBJ2-1; 7 nucleotides align to TRBD1. CDR1 and CDR2 (germline): SGHNT, YYREEE (reference sequence). The CDR3 contains 15 residues. Germline trimming cut 4 bases from V and 4 bases from J; bases unmatched to any gene: 8. The CDR3 protein is CASSQGQLSYNEQFF. The CDR3 coding sequence is TGTGCCAGCAGCCAGGGACAGCTAAGTTACAATGAGCAGTTCTTC.

The chain has TRBV5-1 and TRBJ1-5; a weak D match, TRBD1 (6 bases). This CDR3 is built from 14 residues. The germline CDR1 and CDR2 sequences are SGHRS and YFSETQ. The V gene lost 4 bases and the J gene lost 5 bases, with 13 bases spanning the gap. The CDR3 loop is CASSEQGRDQPQHF. As DNA, the CDR3 is TGCGCCAGCAGCGAACAGGGTAGGGATCAGCCCCAGCATTTT.

The rearrangement uses TRBV14 and TRBJ2-3; the match to TRBD1 covers 7 bases. The CDR3 has 16 residues. Per germline, CDR1 SGHDN and CDR2 FVKESK. Trimming cost V 3 bases and J 3 bases; bases outside gene matches: 9. CDR3 residues: CASSHFTGTATDTQYF. For the CDR3, the DNA is TGTGCCAGCAGCCATTTTACCGGGACAGCTACAGATACGCAGTATTTT.

The CDR3 here is CASSKCATSGIYNEQFF. CDR3 nucleotides: TGTGCCAGCAGCAAATGCGCCACTAGCGGGATTTACAATGAGCAGTTCTTC. V gene TRBV21-1 combines with J gene TRBJ2-1; TRBD2 is taken as the D call from the table, unchecked against the DNA. TRBV21-1 is designated a pseudogene. The CDR3 has 17 amino acids.

The table lists this clone with a count of one. V usage is TRBV16 and J usage is TRBJ2-3; a weak D match, TRBD1 (6 bases). V lost 5 bases and J lost 0, with 12 bases in between. The CDR3 extends over 15 amino acids. Germline loops: CDR1 KGHSY, CDR2 FQNENV. The CDR3 reads CASSRGTGSTDTQYF. Here the CDR3 DNA reads TGTGCCAGCAGCAGGGGGACCGGCAGCACAGATACGCAGTATTTT.

The V call is TRBV5-1, the J call TRBJ1-2; D call uncertain. The CDR3 totals 13 residues. The V end lost 0 bases, the J end lost 4 bases, and 7 bases lay between the germline ends. The V gene's germline CDR1 is SGHRS and CDR2 YFSETQ. In nucleotides, the CDR3 is TGCGCCAGCAGCTTGGACTTCTCCTATGGCTACACCTTC. Translating gives CASSLDFSYGYTF.

The CDR3 region has the DNA TGTGCCAGTACCAAGAGCTCCACGGTTCCAGATACGCAGTATTTT. The encoded protein is CASTKSSTVPDTQYF. V is TRBV19 and J is TRBJ2-3; D gene uncertain. Trimming pared 7 bases from V and 4 bases from J, leaving 18 bases between. The CDR3 has 15 amino acids. Germline V lookup: CDR1 LNHDA, CDR2 SQIVND (reference sequence). The whole variable domain, filled in from reference TRBV19 and TRBJ2-3, reads DGGITQSPKYLFRKEGQNVTLSCEQNLNHDAMYWYRQDPGQGLRLIYYSQIVNDFQKGDIAEGYSVSREKKESFPLTVTSAQKNPTAFYLCASTKSSTVPDTQYFGPGTRLTVL.

This clone was recorded once. The rearrangement uses TRBV24-1 and TRBJ1-4; D perhaps matches TRBD1 (6 bases). Germline-derived CDR1 and CDR2 are KGHDR and SFDVKD. Trimming removed 3 bases from V and 7 bases from J, with 11 bases in between. The CDR3 is 14 amino acids. CDR3 nucleotide sequence: TGTGCCACCAGTGATGGGGGGGCCGGTGAAAAACTGTTTTTT. Amino acid sequence: CATSDGGAGEKLFF.

This clone has a handful of counts. The chain is built from TRBV18 and TRBJ1-2; D remains ambiguous. V was clipped by 6 bases and J by 8 bases, with 10 bases between them. The CDR3 sequence is 11 residues long. Germline V gene sequence: CDR1 KGHSH, CDR2 LQKENI. CDR3 DNA: TGTGCCAGCTCCCCGGGTGACGGCTACACCTTC. Protein product: CASSPGDGYTF.

This clone was recorded only once. The CDR3 region is CASSPNTDTQYF. DNA of the CDR3: TGTGCCAGCAGTCCCAACACAGATACGCAGTATTTT. This rearrangement joins TRBV6-5 to TRBJ2-3; no clear D gene. Germline CDR1 is MNHEY and CDR2 is SVGAGI. Trimming took off 5 bases at V and 2 bases at J, with 5 bases between the two ends. This CDR3 has 12 amino acids.